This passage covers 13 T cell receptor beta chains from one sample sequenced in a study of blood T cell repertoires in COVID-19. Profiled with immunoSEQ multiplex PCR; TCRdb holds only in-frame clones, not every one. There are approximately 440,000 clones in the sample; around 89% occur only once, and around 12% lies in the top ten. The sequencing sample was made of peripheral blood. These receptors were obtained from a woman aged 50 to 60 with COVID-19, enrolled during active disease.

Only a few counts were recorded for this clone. Here the CDR3 reads CSASILLAGVSYNEQFF. The DNA for the CDR3 is TGCAGTGCTAGTATTCTTTTAGCGGGGGTCTCCTACAATGAGCAGTTCTTC. The V call is TRBV20-1, the J call TRBJ2-1; the match to TRBD2 covers 9 bases. The germline V gene has CDR1 DFQATT and CDR2 SNEGSKA (reference sequence). The CDR3 length is 17 residues. V lost 3 bases to trimming and J lost 0 bases; unmatched junction nucleotides: 9.

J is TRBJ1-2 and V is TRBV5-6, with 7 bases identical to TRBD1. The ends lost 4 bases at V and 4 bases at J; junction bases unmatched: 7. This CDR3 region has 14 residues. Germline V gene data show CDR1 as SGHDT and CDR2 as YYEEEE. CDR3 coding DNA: TGTGCCAGCAGCCTTGGGACAGATCTCTATGGCTACACCTTC. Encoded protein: CASSLGTDLYGYTF.

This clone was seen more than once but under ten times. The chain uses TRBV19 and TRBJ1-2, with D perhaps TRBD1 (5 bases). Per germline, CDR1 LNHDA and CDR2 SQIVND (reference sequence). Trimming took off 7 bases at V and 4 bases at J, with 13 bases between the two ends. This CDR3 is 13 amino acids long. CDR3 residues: CASKGQAFYGYTF. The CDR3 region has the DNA TGTGCCAGTAAGGGGCAGGCGTTCTATGGCTACACCTTC. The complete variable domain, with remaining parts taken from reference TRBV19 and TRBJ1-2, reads DGGITQSPKYLFRKEGQNVTLSCEQNLNHDAMYWYRQDPGQGLRLIYYSQIVNDFQKGDIAEGYSVSREKKESFPLTVTSAQKNPTAFYLCASKGQAFYGYTFGSGTRLTVV.

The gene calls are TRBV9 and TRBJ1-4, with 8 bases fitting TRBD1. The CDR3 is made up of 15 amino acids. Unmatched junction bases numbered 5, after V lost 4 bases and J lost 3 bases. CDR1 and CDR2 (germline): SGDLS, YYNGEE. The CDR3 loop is CASSSPRGPNEKLFF. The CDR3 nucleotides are TGTGCCAGCAGCTCACCCAGGGGGCCTAATGAAAAACTGTTTTTT.

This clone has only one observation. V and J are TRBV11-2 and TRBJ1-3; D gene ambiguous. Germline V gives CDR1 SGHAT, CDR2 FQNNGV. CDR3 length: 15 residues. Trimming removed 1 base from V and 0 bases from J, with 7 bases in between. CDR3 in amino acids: CASSLGTVSGNTIYF. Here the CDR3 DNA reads TGTGCCAGCAGCTTAGGAACGGTCTCTGGAAACACCATATATTTT.

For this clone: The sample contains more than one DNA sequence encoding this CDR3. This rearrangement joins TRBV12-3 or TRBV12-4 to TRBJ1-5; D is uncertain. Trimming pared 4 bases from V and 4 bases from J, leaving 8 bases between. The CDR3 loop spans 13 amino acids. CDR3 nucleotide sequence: TGTGCCAGCAGTTGGACGGGAAATCAGCCCCAGCATTTT. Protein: CASSWTGNQPQHF.

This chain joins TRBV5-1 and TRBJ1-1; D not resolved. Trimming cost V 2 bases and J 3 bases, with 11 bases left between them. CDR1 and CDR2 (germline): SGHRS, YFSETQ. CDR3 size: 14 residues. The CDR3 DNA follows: TGCGCCAGCAGCTTTGCGGTCGGTGACACTGAAGCTTTCTTT. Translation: CASSFAVGDTEAFF.

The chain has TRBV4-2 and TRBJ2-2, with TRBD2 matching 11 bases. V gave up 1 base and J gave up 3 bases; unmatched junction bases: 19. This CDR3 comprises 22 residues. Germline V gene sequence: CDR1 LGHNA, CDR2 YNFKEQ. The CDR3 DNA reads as TGTGCCAGCAGCCAAGTCCGTTTCCTAACTAGCGGGGGAGGTTTGGACACCGGGGAGCTGTTTTTT. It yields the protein CASSQVRFLTSGGGLDTGELFF.

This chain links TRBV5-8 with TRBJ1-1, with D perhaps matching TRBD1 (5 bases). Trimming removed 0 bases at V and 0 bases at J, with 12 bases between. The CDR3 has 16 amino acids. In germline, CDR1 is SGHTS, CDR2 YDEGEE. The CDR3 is CASSLEGPVMNTEAFF. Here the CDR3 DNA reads TGTGCCAGCAGCTTGGAGGGGCCGGTCATGAACACTGAAGCTTTCTTT.

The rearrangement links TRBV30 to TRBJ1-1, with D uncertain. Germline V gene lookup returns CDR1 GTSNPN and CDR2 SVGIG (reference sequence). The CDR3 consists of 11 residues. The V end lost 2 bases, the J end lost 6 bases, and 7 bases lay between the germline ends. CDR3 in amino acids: CAWSQEAEAFF. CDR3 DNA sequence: TGTGCCTGGAGTCAGGAGGCTGAAGCTTTCTTT.

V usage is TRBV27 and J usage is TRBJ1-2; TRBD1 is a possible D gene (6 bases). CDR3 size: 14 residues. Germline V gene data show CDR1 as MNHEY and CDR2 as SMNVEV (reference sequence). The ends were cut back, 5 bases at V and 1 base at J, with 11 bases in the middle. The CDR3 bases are TGTGCCAGCAGTCCCCGACAGGATAACTATGGCTACACCTTC. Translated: CASSPRQDNYGYTF.

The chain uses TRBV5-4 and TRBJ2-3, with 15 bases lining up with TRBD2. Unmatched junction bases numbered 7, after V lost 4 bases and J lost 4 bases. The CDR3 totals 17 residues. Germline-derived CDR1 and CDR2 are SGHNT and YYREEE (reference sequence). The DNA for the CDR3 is TGTGCCAGCAGCCTCTACGGACTAGCGGGGGGGCCAGATACGCAGTATTTT. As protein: CASSLYGLAGGPDTQYF.

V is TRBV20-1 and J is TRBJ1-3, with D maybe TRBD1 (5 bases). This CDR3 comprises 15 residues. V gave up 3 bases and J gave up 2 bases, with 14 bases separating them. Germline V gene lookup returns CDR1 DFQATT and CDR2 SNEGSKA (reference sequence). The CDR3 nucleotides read TGCAGTGCTAGTGCCCCAGGGAACCCTGGAAACACCATATATTTT. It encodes CSASAPGNPGNTIYF.